This entry is about one T cell receptor (beta chain). Its antigen is as yet unknown. An end of the junction differs from the germline gene, which may be a read error. TCRdb reanalysed the 5' RACE reads using MiXCR and keeps one entry per CDR3 protein. The data contain roughly 130,000 distinct CDR3 sequences, over 15% of them seen just once; the ten biggest clones take up about 5.2%. This record belongs to a study of T-cell memory formation after mild COVID-19. General study findings and limits: Specificity for SARS-CoV-2 was not confirmed among the second-wave clones peaking on day 37. Pre-infection memory already had some responding clones, implying cross-reactive memory joined.

The CDR3 is 13 residues long. Germline V gives CDR1 SSHAT, CDR2 FNYEAQ (reference sequence). The V gene is TRBV7-7, the J gene TRBJ2-2; the D is unclear. The origin of this receptor is a man aged 18-30 years who had mild COVID-19 (a few samples of this study predate the infection). Cell type and time point are not known. What was sequenced was PBMCs or a T cell subset sorted from them (not recorded which). CDR3 loop: CASSAELTGELFF. In DNA, the CDR3 is TGTGCTAGCAGCGCGGAACTCACCGGGGAGCTGTTTTTT.